This TCR beta chain emerged from a study of T cell repertoires in cytomegalovirus infection. Overall study: Carrying CMV and the relevant HLA type showed in public TCR beta signatures. Study outcomes and limitations: HLA-C-restricted CMV-specific TCR beta clonotypes prevailed in the ex vivo response. Public TCR beta family frequency separated CMV-and-HLA carriers, including in an independent cohort.

TCRdb processed the reads anew with MiXCR; each CDR3 protein has one entry. The sample consists of approximately 730,000 distinct CDR3 sequences, around 32% of them appearing once. As regards this clonotype: Its antigen is as yet unknown.

CDR1 is SGHVT, CDR2 SQSDAQ, per germline. The CDR3 extends over 14 amino acids. Trimming took 3 bases from V and 8 from J; bases not matched to a gene: 6. This receptor was taken from a human donor in good health (CMV status not recorded). Some clones in this sample may be carry-over from other donors' samples. This sequence joins TRBV7-4 and TRBJ2-1; 8 bases align to TRBD1. The sample in question was cultured PBMCs, obtained from culture after CMV antigen stimulation. CDR3 protein: CASSFGQGTDEQFF. In nucleotides, the CDR3 is TGTGCCAGCAGCTTCGGACAGGGTACGGATGAGCAGTTCTTC.